This TCR beta chain was identified during a study of cytomegalovirus exposure and HLA in healthy donors (dated by TCRdb to the late 2010s). In terms of the full investigation: According to an earlier analysis of several hundred of the donors, about 170 million T cells yielded 117 million unique TCR beta sequences and 276 Gb of sequence data. Every discovery cohort repertoire had been produced on one sequencing platform. The number of donors typed differed by locus, with roughly 620-640 for A, B, C, DRB1 and DQB1, roughly 550 for DQA1, over 600 for DPA1, and approximately 470 for DPB1. Among 398 genotyped donors of the cohort, an average of 235,054 unique TCR beta nucleotide sequences were sequenced per donor, roughly a sixth of them non-productive. An early release covering over 500 HLA-typed donors comprised 250 to 350 gigabases of sequencing data and 85 million to 100 million unique TCR sequences. Genome-wide SNP genotypes for about three fifths of the 666 donors were used in a later genetic analysis, which treated that subset as a discovery cohort. Rather than drawing on any new phenotypic data, the later analysis identified candidate immune exposures from TCR beta sequences and the way those sequences occurred across donors. In a later analysis, previously published TCR beta repertoires from roughly 710 donors were re-analyzed and high-resolution HLA genotyping was added so that TCR occurrence patterns could be studied. A few DR-DQ haplotypes were treated as single units for association and clustering because of strong linkage in the cohort. To predict cytomegalovirus infection status, the study combined high-throughput TCR immunosequencing, statistical association of individual TCRs with disease status, and machine learning. To decide whether each TCR beta V gene segment behaved as functional or pseudogenic, an earlier analysis of 587 of the donors relied on high-throughput TCR beta sequencing. The T cell repertoires of several hundred subjects were profiled by immunosequencing and related to cytomegalovirus serostatus. Among the roughly 400 genotyped donors, more than 70% belonged to the genetic ancestry cluster associated with self-reported Caucasian donors. The study was designed to test whether signatures of past pathogen exposure could be identified by cataloging public T cell receptors. Both class I and class II loci were covered by HLA typing, at four-digit resolution. In addition to the first cohort of around 670 subjects, a separate validation cohort of about 120 different subjects was used. Donor age, sex, ethnicity and CMV serostatus were compiled alongside the repertoire data. Study-level results and caveats: Across donors, most TCR sequences were observed very rarely, whereas some public TCRs were present in many individuals. Compared with the approximately 670-donor mean, donors in an Asian-associated ancestry cluster had fewer N-insertions in productive TCRs, according to a later genetic analysis. A later analysis found that HLA-associated TCR beta chains were more clonally expanded and had lower generation probabilities than equally common non-associated chains. According to the authors, the approach could potentially be generalized to other disease states and immunological phenotypes. In the study, some 160 TCR beta chains were listed as associated with cytomegalovirus. Roughly uniform sequencing depth across donors was assumed in presence/absence analyses, although this assumption may not hold. V-gene and J-gene trimming of TCR beta chains was associated with a missense DCLRE1C variant in a later genetic analysis, and the association was replicated in an independent cohort. A group of highly shared sequence variants was considered likely to be a technical artifact of the sequencing pipeline. Only TCR beta chains were sequenced in this cohort, and the absence of alpha or paired-chain data limited detectable features. In vitro tests confirmed that three of the cytomegalovirus-associated TCR beta chains recognize cytomegalovirus antigens. In a later analysis, TCR association rates were found to vary across HLA loci, with the most associated TCRs seen for DRB1 alleles and the fewest for HLA-C alleles. Because some donors lacked HLA typing at each locus, the association tests relied only on the typed subset. Broadly in line with IMGT annotations, most TCR beta V segments showed up in productive rearrangements about 90% or about 30% of the time in an earlier analysis of 450 to 750 of the donors. A further reported finding was that TCR beta sequences accurately predicted the HLA-A and HLA-B alleles for most subjects in the first cohort. The only immune exposure information available for the cohort was CMV serostatus. The classifier was reported to diagnose cytomegalovirus status with high specificity and sensitivity in both the original cohort and the validation cohort. Linkage disequilibrium might explain the correlated functional status among segregating V segments, but an unknown experimental factor could not be ruled out. The 87-base-pair reads could not distinguish some IMGT-functional V segments, including TRBV6-2 and TRBV6-3, so those segments were excluded. Specific HLA alleles were associated with 15,000 to 20,000 TCR beta sequences at a false discovery rate of 0.05 in a later analysis. When HLA alleles, especially DR and DQ, strongly co-occurred, attributing TCR associations to individual alleles was difficult. Some 15 rarely observed V segments, including chromosome 9 orphons, were excluded from the earlier analysis of about 610 of the donors because counts were too low. A later analysis found that most CMV-associated TCR beta chains appeared HLA-restricted, with HLA associations seemingly driven largely by CMV exposure. A later analysis reported that several top co-occurrence clusters appeared linked to parvovirus B19, influenza, CMV and Epstein-Barr virus.

This clone appeared a single time. This receptor's antigen is unknown. The sample holds no much larger clone one base away, and base qualities are not on file. The cohort comprised 670 or so healthy bone marrow donors. At the time of sampling, every cohort member was nominally healthy, though immune exposures that went unrecorded were likely present. The donor tested CMV seropositive, placing the donor among the roughly 300 seropositive members of the cohort. Every donor gave a peripheral blood sample, and the peripheral blood mononuclear cells from that sample were used for TCR beta sequencing. The Qiagen DNeasy Blood Extraction Kit was used to extract genomic DNA from the blood cell samples. Library generation was performed with the immunoSEQ multiplex PCR assay. For the multiplex PCR, a mixture combining 60 forward primers for TCR Vbeta segments and 13 reverse primers for TCR Jbeta segments was used. Amplification of the CDR3 region of rearranged TCR beta genes was performed with a multiplex PCR assay on genomic DNA. The amplified TCR beta libraries were sequenced on the Illumina HiSeq System as 87-base-pair reads. In the authors' own workflow: A later analysis counted about 80 million unique TCR beta chains across the 550 to 800 repertoires, and some 11 million of these chains were shared by at least two donors. A nearest-neighbor algorithm error-corrected the raw reads and collapsed the reads into unique sequences, merging closely related sequences to remove PCR and sequencing errors. V, D and J gene segments were assigned by aligning CDR3 sequences to IMGT reference sequences. For a sequence to be retained, a match of at least six nucleotides was required to both a V gene segment and a J gene segment. A rearrangement counted as productive if the CDR3 had no stop codons and remained in frame with V and J, and every other rearrangement counted as non-productive. CDR3 was defined by IMGT convention, running from the second conserved V-encoded cysteine to the conserved J-encoded phenylalanine. The earlier analysis of some 540 of the donors excluded any sequence lacking an unambiguous match to a single V gene segment. An earlier analysis of 587 of the donors called V segments functional above 56.7% productive rearrangements and segregating when the between-donor standard deviation exceeded 5%. To diagnose cytomegalovirus status from the catalog of TCR beta chain sequences, a statistical classification framework was built. In a later analysis, V and J genes were assigned by comparing TCR nucleotide sequences against IMGT/GENE-DB human TR gene sequences. A later analysis assigned CDR3 sequences and most-parsimonious VDJ recombination scenarios with the TCRdist pipeline. In a later analysis, each TCR beta chain was defined by its CDR3 amino acid sequence together with its V-gene family, and reads without a unique V-gene family were excluded. To address suspected cross-contamination and a sequencing artifact, a later analysis removed approximately 590 highly shared, low-generation-probability nucleotide sequences. A later analysis calculated a clonal expansion index for each public chain from normalized within-repertoire ranks of inferred template counts. Generation probabilities in a later analysis came from a VDJ recombination model fitted to out-of-frame rearrangements, and those results were checked against IGoR. Hypergeometric tests were used in a later analysis to score TCR-TCR, TCR-HLA and TCR-CMV co-occurrence, with a repertoire-size bias correction applied to the TCR pairs. To estimate false discovery rates, a later analysis permuted the HLA or CMV assignments 20 times. In a later analysis, co-occurring TCRs were grouped using DBSCAN, and TCRdist sequence similarity was added for clustering within HLA-allele-positive subsets. Repertoires with fewer than 30,000 or more than 120,000 public chains, plus five repertoires with anomalous nucleotide sharing, were excluded from co-occurrence clustering. TCRdb obtained this table from immuneACCESS and retained in-frame rearrangements with V and J assigned. These tables miss some clones; where compared with another copy, unresolved V genes account for less than half of the shortfall, and the remainder is unexplained. The DNA gave D and trimming, while V, J and clone size come from that table. The sample has about 180,000 clones on record, roughly 78% of them singletons. The top ten clonotypes cover 1% of the sample.

Its CDR3 holds 16 amino acids, cysteine through phenylalanine. Of the read, only the CDR3 DNA is kept; its 48 bases are in frame from base 1. CDR1 and CDR2, looked up from the germline V gene, are SGHVS and FQNEAQ. V was cut back by 3 bases and J by 11 bases, leaving a gap of 23 bases between them. The receptor's source is a woman in her forties or fifties in good health and CMV-seropositive. The chain uses TRBV7-8 and TRBJ1-5; the D gene is perhaps TRBD1, on 5 matching bases. What was sequenced was PBMCs. The DNA sequence is given as TGTGCCAGCAGCTTCGACCCTGGAGGGGCGGTCTGGGCCCAGCATTTT. The resulting protein is CASSFDPGGAVWAQHF.